The rows below give T cell receptor beta chains drawn from one sample of a study of T cell responses to AZD1222 COVID-19 vaccine. Measured with immunoSEQ multiplex PCR; TCRdb has only the in-frame clones, and not every one. Here the sample spans 120,000 or so clones, approximately 91% being singletons. The source material was peripheral blood, sampled on day 0 of AZD1222 vaccination. These receptors originate from an adult in good health. Both conserved end residues are part of each CDR3. D genes are given only for firm matches.

>TRBJ1-5|NA|TRBV19
CASSTQVSLNQPQHF
TGTGCCAGTAGTACGCAGGTCTCCTTGAATCAGCCCCAGCATTTT
>TRBJ1-1|NA|TRBV7-9
CASSPFWNTEAFF
TGTGCCAGCAGCCCCTTCTGGAACACTGAAGCTTTCTTT
>TRBJ2-7|NA|TRBV18
CASSPGTVSYEQYF
TGTGCCAGCTCACCCGGGACGGTATCCTACGAGCAGTACTTC
>TRBJ1-1|NA|TRBV14
CASSQARRGTVNTEAFF
TGTGCCAGCAGCCAAGCTCGGCGGGGGACGGTGAACACTGAAGCTTTCTTT
>TRBJ2-5|TRBD1|TRBV3-1/TRBV3-2
CASSQDLIGTGVKETQYF
TGTGCCAGCAGCCAAGACCTTATTGGGACAGGGGTCAAAGAGACCCAGTACTTC
>TRBJ2-1|NA|TRBV7-2
CASSLARELRSYNEQFF
TGTGCCAGCAGCTTAGCGCGCGAACTCAGGTCCTACAATGAGCAGTTCTTC
>TRBJ1-1|NA|TRBV27
CASNRGMNTEAFF
TGTGCCAGCAATCGGGGGATGAACACTGAAGCTTTCTTT
>TRBJ2-7|TRBD2|TRBV7-2
CASSLVGGGAESYEQYF
TGTGCCAGCAGCTTAGTTGGCGGGGGGGCCGAAAGCTACGAGCAGTACTTC
>TRBJ2-3|TRBD2|TRBV6-4
CASRLAGGSTDTQYF
TGTGCCAGTCGACTAGCGGGAGGTAGCACAGATACGCAGTATTTT
>TRBJ1-3|NA|TRBV6-5
CASCERSSGNTIYF
TGTGCCAGCTGCGAAAGATCCTCTGGAAACACCATATATTTT
>TRBJ1-2|NA|TRBV12-3/TRBV12-4
CASSFRGNYGYTF
TGTGCCAGCAGTTTTAGAGGAAACTATGGCTACACCTTC